This T cell receptor (beta chain) emerged from a study of human T cells and chemical hapten exposure. Time point in this sample: patch test 3, about 24 weeks after DPC sensitization. The treatment denotes: therapeutic diphenylcyclopropenone sensitization with weekly scalp DPC. TCRdb re-called the RACE reads through MiXCR, storing one row per CDR3 protein. The profile covers approximately 60,000 distinct CDR3 sequences, with roughly 11% appearing a single time and more than 2% taken by the ten largest. The CDR3 is made up of 14 amino acids. V was trimmed by 2 bases and J by 5 bases, leaving 13 bases between them. Germline V gives CDR1 SGDLS, CDR2 YYNGEE.

This sequence joins TRBV9 and TRBJ2-5; no definite D call. Here the sequenced sample was whole blood, taken in connection with sensitization to the hapten diphenylcyclopropenone (DPC). The TCR was taken from a woman under 40 with alopecia areata. Some clones in this sample may be carry-over from other donors' samples. This chain's CDR3 is CASSVYPSHETQYF. As DNA, the CDR3 is TGTGCCAGCAGCGTTTACCCTAGTCATGAGACCCAGTACTTC.